This record concerns one T cell receptor (beta chain) sequence. Antigen: not known. This sample was included in a study of identical twins. General study points: With abundant cord blood beta clonotypes, insertions were fewer; memory repertoires showed no such pattern.

TCRdb re-called the 5' RACE reads through MiXCR, storing one row per CDR3 protein. The table records 600,000 to 850,000 distinct CDR3 sequences, about 18% of them present only once. The CDR3 length is 13 residues. The V and J ends lost 6 bases and 7 bases respectively, with 16 bases between them. CDR1 ENHRY and CDR2 SYGVKD come from the germline V gene. These data also formed part of another study, on T cells expressing NK-cell markers. That source reports: All TCR beta repertoires analysed originated from sorted CD3+CD56+NKG2C+, CD3+CD56+NKG2C- and CD3+CD56-NKG2C+ T cells.

This clonotype was obtained from a woman between 18 and 29 years old in good health. The chain combines TRBV10-3 with TRBJ2-7; a possible D gene is TRBD2 (5 bases). Sample: PBMCs. This CDR3 reads CAISVDSPGEQYF. The CDR3 DNA reads as TGTGCCATCAGCGTGGACTCGCCGGGGGAGCAGTACTTC.